This T cell receptor beta chain was observed in a study of T cell repertoires in cytomegalovirus infection. Study-wide context: An indication of both CMV infection and matching HLA type came from public TCR beta signatures.

On this clonotype: The target antigen is unknown.

Findings of the study overall: Summed frequency of shared TCR beta families picked out CMV carriers who also had the relevant HLA. The ex vivo response showed dominance by HLA-C-restricted CMV-specific TCR beta clonotypes.

TCRdb itself ran the reads through MiXCR, one entry per CDR3 protein. This sample has around 530,000 distinct CDR3 sequences, with about 30% found just once. CDR1 is MNHEY and CDR2 is SVGEGT in the germline V gene. This CDR3 contains 15 residues. The V gene end was trimmed by 5 bases and the J gene end by 5 bases; junction bases not matched to a gene: 7. The chain has TRBV6-2 or TRBV6-3 and TRBJ2-2, with 8 bases fitting TRBD2. This TCR was recovered from a human donor in good health (CMV status not recorded). Some clones in this sample may be carry-over from other donors' samples. The sequencing input was PBMCs. The CDR3 sequence: CASSLSAGGTGELFF. The CDR3 nucleotides are TGTGCCAGCAGTCTTAGCGCGGGAGGTACCGGGGAGCTGTTTTTT.